This T cell receptor (beta chain) emerged from a study of blood T cell repertoires in COVID-19. Study-wide context: Researchers got acute and convalescent COVID-19 samples from the United States, Italy and Spain. PBMCs, B-cell-depleted T cells, or T cells were the source of the cDNA or gDNA that made up the material.

The V end was cut by 8 bases, the J end by 1 base, with 14 bases between. Germline V gene sequence: CDR1 LGHDT, CDR2 YNNKEL (reference sequence). The CDR3 has 14 amino acids. In the study's own analysis: Estimation of nucleated cell counts was performed using reference gene primer amplification. Assay used: immunoSEQ multiplex PCR; TCRdb lists only in-frame clones, some missing. That table is the source of V, J and clone size, and D and trimming were worked out from the DNA. This sample has 200,000 to 250,000 clones; roughly 90% occur once, and the top ten carry 2% to 2.5%. This sequence joins TRBV3-1 (or the pseudogene TRBV3-2) and TRBJ1-1; TRBD1 is a possible D gene (5 bases). The TCR was taken from a man aged 25-45 years who had recovered from COVID-19. Specimen: peripheral blood. The CDR3 loop reads CASLPGGTNTEAFF. The CDR3 DNA is TGTGCCAGCTTACCAGGAGGGACGAACACTGAAGCTTTCTTT.